The entry below gives a single TCR beta chain sequence along with its context. This specimen belongs to a study of blood T cell repertoires in COVID-19. Study as a whole: Collection of acute and convalescent COVID-19 samples took place in the United States, Italy and Spain.

As originally analysed: Nucleated cell number was recorded as an estimate derived from reference gene primer amplification. Using immunoSEQ multiplex PCR, the repertoire was profiled, and TCRdb retains in-frame clones only, with some absent. V and J calls and clone size are copied from that table; D and trimming were computed from the DNA. The sample has some 370,000 clones; roughly 87% are singletons. This CDR3 has 15 amino acids. The germline V gene has CDR1 LNHDA and CDR2 SQIVND (reference sequence). Trimming cost V 9 bases and J 6 bases, with 23 bases left between them. V gene TRBV19 combines with J gene TRBJ1-1, with D possibly TRBD1 on 6 matching bases. The sequencing input was PBMCs or T cells enriched from blood (not recorded which). This clonotype was sampled from a woman aged 45 to 65 who had recovered from COVID-19. In DNA, the CDR3 is TGTGCCAGCACCGGGCAGGTTTGGGCAGGGGCTGAAGCTTTCTTT. Amino acid sequence: CASTGQVWAGAEAFF.